The 3 T cell receptor beta chains below were found in one sample sequenced in a study of T cell responses to AZD1222 COVID-19 vaccine. Profiling relied on immunoSEQ multiplex PCR, and the TCRdb table lists in-frame clones only, not all of them. Here the sample spans some 130,000 clones, about 91% being singletons. Sequenced material: peripheral blood, taken on day 0 of AZD1222 vaccination. These TCRs come from an adult in good health.

This chain joins TRBV12-3 or TRBV12-4 and TRBJ1-1; D is uncertain. The V and J ends lost 1 base and 8 bases respectively, with 5 bases between them. The CDR3 totals 11 residues. The CDR3 loop is CASSLGQEAFF. As DNA, the CDR3 is TGTGCCAGCAGTTTAGGGCAGGAAGCTTTCTTT.

The chain links TRBV6-2 or TRBV6-3 to TRBJ1-4; D is undetermined. The ends were cut back, 6 bases at V and 6 bases at J, with 8 bases in the middle. CDR1 is MNHEY and CDR2 is SVGEGT in the germline V gene. This CDR3 spans 12 amino acids. The CDR3 here is CASSNRYEKLFF. In DNA, the CDR3 is TGTGCCAGCAGCAATCGGTATGAAAAACTGTTTTTT.

The CDR3 DNA reads TGTGCCAGCAGTTTCGCAGGGGTAGTTGGCTACACCTTC. It translates to CASSFAGVVGYTF. The J gene is TRBJ1-2, the V gene TRBV6-5; D is perhaps TRBD1 (6 bases). The V gene lost 4 bases and the J gene lost 7 bases, with 13 bases spanning the gap. There are 13 residues in the CDR3. In germline, CDR1 is MNHEY, CDR2 SVGAGI.